The 22 T cell receptor beta chains reported below all come from one sample, sequenced in a study of cytomegalovirus exposure and HLA in healthy donors. The PCR had 60 Vbeta and 13 Jbeta primers. Here immunoSEQ multiplex PCR was the method, and the copy in TCRdb shows in-frame clones only, minus some. The sample includes some 200,000 clones, around four fifths of them seen just once. Specimen: PBMCs. The receptors derive from a woman aged 18-29 years in good health and CMV-seronegative.

A single count supports this clone. The genes are TRBV7-7 and TRBJ2-1; 11 nucleotides agree with TRBD2. This CDR3 contains 16 residues. Trimming took 1 base from V and 5 from J; bases not matched to a gene: 4. Germline V CDR1 and CDR2: SSHAT, FNYEAQ (reference sequence). CDR3 protein: CASSLGVSGRDNEQFF. The CDR3 DNA follows: TGTGCCAGCAGCTTAGGGGTTAGCGGGAGGGACAATGAGCAGTTCTTC.

J is TRBJ2-7 and V is TRBV7-6, with 10 nucleotides matching TRBD1. The CDR3 contains 17 residues. Germline CDR1 reads SGHVS; CDR2 reads FNYEAQ. V lost 2 bases, J lost 5 bases, and 12 bases stayed unmatched. The CDR3 DNA is TGTGCCAGCAGCTTAAAGAATTGGGGACAGGGGTTCCACGAGCAGTACTTC. Amino acid sequence: CASSLKNWGQGFHEQYF.

This chain joins TRBV11-2 and TRBJ1-6, with D perhaps TRBD1 (6 bases). The V gene lost 5 bases and the J gene lost 7 bases, with 9 bases spanning the gap. The CDR3 covers 13 residues. Germline lookup yields CDR1 SGHAT and CDR2 FQNNGV. The CDR3 DNA follows: TGTGCCAGCAGCCCAGGACAGAATTCACCCCTCCACTTT. It codes for CASSPGQNSPLHF.

The chain has TRBV5-1 and TRBJ1-1; TRBD1 might be the D (6 bases). CDR3 length: 13 residues. Trimming took off 4 bases at V and 3 bases at J, with 10 bases between the two ends. Germline CDR1 reads SGHRS; CDR2 reads YFSETQ. CDR3 bases: TGCGCCAGCAGCGCCACAGGGTACACTGAAGCTTTCTTT. Protein: CASSATGYTEAFF.

This clone occurred a few times. The chain joins TRBV5-1 to TRBJ1-2, with D possibly TRBD1 on 5 matching bases. The CDR3 has 15 residues. The germline CDR1 and CDR2 sequences are SGHRS and YFSETQ. V was clipped by 0 bases and J by 2 bases, with 11 bases between them. CDR3 protein: CASSLVTGGNYGYTF. The CDR3, as DNA: TGCGCCAGCAGCTTGGTAACCGGGGGGAACTATGGCTACACCTTC.

The chain employs TRBV28 and TRBJ1-4; tentatively, D is TRBD1 (5 bases). Between the trimmed V and J ends, which lost 6 bases and 4 bases, there was a span of 12 bases. The CDR3 is 14 amino acids. Germline-derived CDR1 and CDR2 are MDHEN and SYDVKM. CDR3 DNA: TGTGCCAGCAGCTGGGGCCGTTATAATGAAAAACTGTTTTTT. It translates to CASSWGRYNEKLFF.

The genes are TRBV7-9 and TRBJ2-7; TRBD1 matches at 7 bases. The CDR3 runs to 19 residues. Trimming at V came to 5 bases and at J to 7 bases, leaving 26 bases not matched to a gene. CDR1 SEHNR and CDR2 FQNEAQ come from the germline V gene (reference sequence). CDR3: CASSLYPPTGLSSSEEQYF. DNA of the CDR3: TGTGCCAGCAGCCTCTATCCCCCGACAGGGCTCTCTTCTTCGGAGGAGCAGTACTTC.

The CDR3 loop is CASSALGAGDTQYF. The CDR3 nucleotides are TGTGCCAGCAGCGCCCTTGGGGCTGGGGATACGCAGTATTTT. The V and J genes are TRBV7-2 and TRBJ2-3; D possibly corresponds to TRBD1 (5 bases). The CDR3 loop spans 14 amino acids. The V end lost 5 bases, the J end lost 6 bases, and 15 bases lay between the germline ends. From germline, CDR1 is SGHTA and CDR2 FQGNSA.

The gene calls are TRBV6-1 and TRBJ2-5; TRBD2 might be the D (5 bases). The end of the DNA aligns better with TRBJ2-7, so the J call may be wrong. CDR3 length: 15 amino acids. The germline gives CDR1 MNHNS, CDR2 SASEGT. Here the CDR3 reads CASSEGRHLPVEQYF. CDR3 nucleotides: TGTGCCAGCAGTGAAGGGAGGCACCTCCCGGTCGAGCAGTACTTC.

This clone is a singleton in its sample. V is TRBV28 and J is TRBJ1-4, with a possible D match to TRBD1 (5 bases). CDR3 length equals 14 residues. Germline V gene sequence: CDR1 MDHEN, CDR2 SYDVKM. The V and J ends lost 1 base and 4 bases respectively, with 7 bases between them. As DNA, the CDR3 is TGTGCCAGCAGTTTATCAGGACATAATGAAAAACTGTTTTTT. It yields the protein CASSLSGHNEKLFF.

This clone was detected only a few times. The chain joins TRBV7-9 to TRBJ2-2; D is perhaps TRBD2 (5 bases). The germline CDR1 and CDR2 sequences are SEHNR and FQNEAQ (reference sequence). V was cut by 0 bases and J by 0 bases, with 5 bases left in between. The CDR3 has 15 amino acids. The CDR3 spells CASSLAGANTGELFF. The DNA for the CDR3 is TGTGCCAGCAGCTTAGCCGGGGCGAACACCGGGGAGCTGTTTTTT.

The V gene is TRBV6-1, the J gene TRBJ2-5; tentative D call: TRBD1 (6 bases). The germline gives CDR1 MNHNS, CDR2 SASEGT. This CDR3 is built from 13 residues. V lost 5 bases, J lost 5 bases, and 12 bases lay in between. The chain's CDR3 is CASSSTGYETQYF. DNA for the CDR3: TGTGCCAGCAGTTCGACAGGATACGAGACCCAGTACTTC.

The sample holds a few counts of this clone. V is TRBV10-3 and J is TRBJ1-1; TRBD1 matches 9 bases. Germline assignment: CDR1 ENHRY and CDR2 SYGVKD. CDR3 length equals 14 residues. V shed 10 bases and J 4 bases; nucleotides not matched to a gene: 10. The CDR3 loop reads CATLEADRGTEAFF. CDR3 coding DNA: TGTGCCACCCTTGAGGCGGACAGGGGCACTGAAGCTTTCTTT.

The V gene is TRBV15, the J gene TRBJ2-6, with 10 bases aligning to TRBD1. The V gene end was trimmed by 10 bases and the J gene end by 1 base; junction bases not matched to a gene: 7. The CDR3 consists of 16 residues. Looked up from germline, CDR1 is LNHNV and CDR2 is YYDKDF (reference sequence). The CDR3 nucleotides are TGTGCCATCCCGGGACAGGGGCTGTCTGGGGCCAACGTCCTGACTTTC. Amino acid sequence: CAIPGQGLSGANVLTF.

The chain links TRBV6-5 to TRBJ2-7; TRBD2 agrees at 15 bases. CDR3 length: 16 amino acids. V gave up 2 bases and J gave up 6 bases; unmatched junction bases: 5. The V gene's germline CDR1 is MNHEY and CDR2 SVGAGI. CDR3 DNA sequence: TGTGCCAGCAGTTACCATGGACTAGCGGGGGGGGGCGAGCAGTACTTC. Translated, it gives CASSYHGLAGGGEQYF.

As DNA, the CDR3 is TGTGCCAGCAGTTTCCCGGGACTAGCGGCCTACGAGCAGTACTTC. Translation gives CASSFPGLAAYEQYF. This chain connects TRBV28 to TRBJ2-7, with TRBD2 matching over 11 bases. J was trimmed by 2 bases and V by 3 bases; bases with no gene match: 3. Germline assignment: CDR1 MDHEN and CDR2 SYDVKM. The length of the CDR3 is 15 residues.

The chain is built from TRBV18 and TRBJ1-1, with 9 bases matching TRBD1. With 6 bases clipped from V and 4 bases from J, the junction kept 9 bases outside the gene matches. Germline loops: CDR1 KGHSH, CDR2 LQKENI. CDR3 size: 15 residues. The CDR3 sequence is CASSDLQGATTEAFF. The CDR3 DNA follows: TGTGCCAGCTCGGATCTACAGGGGGCGACCACTGAAGCTTTCTTT.

This clone occurred once. The CDR3 DNA follows: TGCGCCAGCAGTCAATCTCACGGTTCAGGTCGCTTGAACACTGAAGCTTTCTTT. Translating it yields CASSQSHGSGRLNTEAFF. This sequence joins TRBV23-1 and TRBJ1-1; D call uncertain. TRBV23-1 is an open reading frame whose function is uncertain. Trimming stripped 0 bases from V and 0 bases from J, with 17 bases between. The CDR3 has 18 residues.

The chain is built from TRBV18 and TRBJ2-7; unclear D gene. V was clipped by 3 bases and J by 0 bases, with 9 bases between them. From germline, CDR1 is KGHSH and CDR2 LQKENI. There are 14 residues in the CDR3. In DNA, the CDR3 is TGTGCCAGCTCACCGTCGACGGGCTCCTACGAGCAGTACTTC. Translated, it gives CASSPSTGSYEQYF.

The DNA of the CDR3 is TGTGCCAGCAGCTCAATTCTGAGTGAGCAGTACTTC. Residues: CASSSILSEQYF. V is TRBV5-6 and J is TRBJ2-7; no definite D call. CDR1 and CDR2 from the germline V gene are SGHDT and YYEEEE. The ends were cut back, 3 bases at V and 7 bases at J, with 11 bases in the middle. The CDR3 runs to 12 residues.

The chain has TRBV9 and TRBJ2-7; D may be TRBD2 (6 bases). CDR1 SGDLS and CDR2 YYNGEE come from the germline V gene. V was pared by 4 bases and J by 2 bases, with 13 bases between. CDR3 length: 14 residues. CDR3 DNA sequence: TGTGCCAGCAGCTTCGGGACGGGGGCCTACGAGCAGTACTTC. It is translated as CASSFGTGAYEQYF.

The chain couples TRBV5-1 to TRBJ2-1; 13 nucleotides align to TRBD2. Trimming took 2 bases from V and 0 from J; bases not matched to a gene: 5. Germline V gene sequence: CDR1 SGHRS, CDR2 YFSETQ. CDR3 length: 18 residues. In DNA, the CDR3 is TGCGCCAGCAGCTTCGCCCGGACTAGCGGGGGCTCCTACAATGAGCAGTTCTTC. Protein product: CASSFARTSGGSYNEQFF.